Below are 7 T cell receptor beta chains sequenced from a single sample in a study of blood T cell repertoires in COVID-19. The table came from immunoSEQ multiplex PCR; TCRdb's copy has only in-frame clones and leaves some out. The table has roughly 90,000 clones, approximately 85% seen once; the top ten hold 20% to 30%. Sequencing was done on a sample of peripheral blood. Source of these receptors: a human donor in a cohort sampled during active COVID-19.

The chain links TRBV7-2 to TRBJ2-2; 12 bases line up with TRBD2. The ends lost 3 bases at V and 5 bases at J; junction bases unmatched: 4. Germline V lookup: CDR1 SGHTA, CDR2 FQGNSA. The CDR3 is 16 amino acids. The DNA for the CDR3 is TGTGCCAGCAGCTTTATGACTAGCGGGAGTACCGGGGAGCTGTTTTTT. Its translation is CASSFMTSGSTGELFF.

This clone showed up just a few times. The chain combines TRBV11-2 with TRBJ1-1; TRBD1 agrees at 9 bases. There are 14 residues in the CDR3. V trimming: 5 bases; J trimming: 11 bases; junction bases outside the gene matches: 12. Germline V gives CDR1 SGHAT, CDR2 FQNNGV. The CDR3 reads CASSIGTGKVLAFF. CDR3 coding DNA: TGTGCCAGCAGCATCGGGACAGGGAAGGTCCTGGCTTTCTTT.

This clone appeared once. In DNA form, the CDR3 reads TGTGCCAGCAGTGGGGCCTTATCAGGGGGCAAAGACGGCTACACCTTC. It yields the protein CASSGALSGGKDGYTF. This chain uses TRBV25-1 with TRBJ1-2; TRBD1 aligns across 8 bases. Germline V gene sequence: CDR1 MGHDK, CDR2 SYGVNS. This CDR3 is 16 amino acids long. Trimming cost V 4 bases and J 8 bases; bases outside gene matches: 15.

J is TRBJ2-7 and V is TRBV29-1, with 7 bases matching TRBD2. CDR3 length: 13 residues. V shed 1 base, J shed 2 bases, and the junction held 2 bases outside the gene matches. CDR1 is SQVTM, CDR2 ANQGSEA, per germline. CDR3 sequence reads: CSVEVGGAYEQYF. CDR3 in DNA: TGCAGCGTTGAAGTGGGAGGGGCCTACGAGCAGTACTTC.

This chain connects TRBV29-1 to TRBJ2-7; D is possibly TRBD2 (7 bases). Looked up from germline, CDR1 is SQVTM and CDR2 is ANQGSEA. V lost 3 bases, J lost 2 bases, and 14 bases lay in between. The CDR3 is made up of 14 amino acids. This CDR3 reads CSVEGGPKPYEQYF. In DNA, the CDR3 is TGCAGCGTTGAGGGGGGGCCGAAACCCTACGAGCAGTACTTC.

This clone was seen a handful of times. The chain is built from TRBV7-9 and TRBJ2-7, with TRBD2 matching 8 bases. Germline V gives CDR1 SEHNR, CDR2 FQNEAQ (reference sequence). The CDR3 covers 16 residues. Trimming removed 6 bases from V and 2 bases from J; junction bases left unmatched: 12. The CDR3 bases are TGTGCCAGCAGTAGGGAGGTTAGCGGGATTACCTACGAGCAGTACTTC. Amino acid sequence: CASSREVSGITYEQYF.

J is TRBJ2-2 and V is TRBV19; D is perhaps TRBD1 (6 bases). Per the germline V gene, CDR1 is LNHDA and CDR2 is SQIVND (reference sequence). This CDR3 has 14 amino acids. V dropped 6 bases and J dropped 6 bases, with 14 bases sitting between them. The CDR3 region has the DNA TGTGCCAGTAGCGAAACAGGGTTTCCCGGGGAGCTGTTTTTT. Amino acid sequence: CASSETGFPGELFF.